The 25 T cell receptor beta chains in this list originate from one sample, sequenced in a study of T cell responses to AZD1222 COVID-19 vaccine listed by TCRdb under 2021. In light of the paper, this sample's time point label describes: baseline before first vaccination. Receptors were amplified or captured by the immunoSEQ multiplex PCR assay. TCRdb took over this immuneACCESS table, retaining in-frame rearrangements with V and J assigned. Such tables are incomplete; in checked studies, under half of the missing clones stem from an unresolved V gene, and the remainder is unexplained. Present in this sample are roughly 190,000 clones, 93% of which were seen just once. Roughly 3.8% of the sample is taken by the ten largest. The specimen comprised peripheral blood, sampled on day 0 of AZD1222 vaccination. The receptors here all came from an adult in good health.

J is TRBJ1-1 and V is TRBV7-6; D gene unclear. Between the trimmed V and J ends, which lost 0 bases and 1 base, there was a span of 12 bases. Germline CDR1 SGHVS, CDR2 FNYEAQ. The CDR3 totals 16 residues. CDR3 sequence (DNA): TGTGCCAGCAGCTTAGCGCATCGGGGAACGAACACTGAAGCTTTCTTT. It is translated as CASSLAHRGTNTEAFF.

The chain combines TRBV30 with TRBJ2-2, with D possibly called TRBD1 or TRBD2 (5 bases each). V lost 8 bases and J 6 bases, leaving 19 bases between the germline ends. This CDR3 comprises 14 residues. The germline V gene has CDR1 GTSNPN and CDR2 SVGIG (reference sequence). This chain's CDR3 is CALMPAGRAGELFF. CDR3 DNA sequence: TGTGCCCTCATGCCGGCAGGGCGGGCCGGGGAGCTGTTTTTT. Together with reference TRBV30 and TRBJ2-2, the CDR3 gives the full variable domain: SQTIHQWPATLVQPVGSPLSLECTVEGTSNPNLYWYRQAAGRGLQLLFYSVGIGQISSEVPQNLSASRPQDRQFILSSKKLLLSDSGFYLCALMPAGRAGELFFGEGSRLTVL.

The rearrangement links TRBV10-1 to TRBJ1-6; 7 bases match TRBD1. Looked up from germline, CDR1 is WNHNN and CDR2 is SYGVQD (reference sequence). CDR3 size: 14 residues. The J segment lost 7 bases and the V segment lost 6 bases, leaving 6 bases of the junction unmatched. This CDR3 is CASRWDSENSPLHF. The CDR3 DNA reads TGCGCCAGCAGATGGGACAGCGAGAATTCACCCCTCCACTTT.

The chain couples TRBV3-1 (or the pseudogene TRBV3-2) to TRBJ2-3, with 10 positions matching TRBD2. CDR1 and CDR2 (germline): LGHDT, YNNKEL (reference sequence). J was trimmed by 0 bases and V by 7 bases; bases with no gene match: 4. The CDR3 is made up of 15 amino acids. The DNA of the CDR3 is TGTGCCAGCACCCCGACTAGCGGGAGCACAGATACGCAGTATTTT. It is translated as CASTPTSGSTDTQYF.

The chain uses TRBV10-2 and TRBJ1-2; tentative D call: TRBD1 (5 bases). This CDR3 has 13 amino acids. V shed 3 bases and J shed 8 bases, with 13 bases lying between them. Germline values: CDR1 WSHSY, CDR2 SAAADI. This CDR3 reads CASSDEGVGGYTF. The CDR3 DNA reads as TGCGCCAGCAGTGACGAAGGGGTCGGGGGCTACACCTTC.

The sample holds one count of this clone. The chain has TRBV5-6 and TRBJ1-2; D ambiguous. CDR1 is SGHDT and CDR2 is YYEEEE in the germline V gene. This CDR3 has 13 residues. V dropped 0 bases and J dropped 8 bases, with 11 bases sitting between them. The CDR3 region has the DNA TGTGCCAGCAGCTTGGGGACGGTTCGGGGCTACACCTTC. Translating gives CASSLGTVRGYTF.

The chain is built from TRBV7-2 and TRBJ1-2, with D hard to call. The CDR3 totals 15 residues. Germline CDR1 reads SGHTA; CDR2 reads FQGNSA. V was trimmed by 1 base and J by 4 bases, leaving 13 bases between them. The DNA for the CDR3 is TGTGCCAGCAGCTTAGGTGGCAAAATGATCTATGGCTACACCTTC. Its protein product is CASSLGGKMIYGYTF.

The rearrangement uses TRBV7-9 and TRBJ1-1, with D unclear. The V end was cut by 7 bases, the J end by 0 bases, with 15 bases between. CDR1 and CDR2 (germline): SEHNR, FQNEAQ (reference sequence). The CDR3 extends over 15 amino acids. This CDR3 is CASTLGRPLNTEAFF. CDR3 nucleotides: TGTGCCAGCACCTTGGGGAGGCCATTGAACACTGAAGCTTTCTTT.

The gene calls are TRBV19 and TRBJ2-5; 8 bases align to TRBD1. Looked up from germline, CDR1 is LNHDA and CDR2 is SQIVND (reference sequence). J was trimmed by 5 bases and V by 3 bases; bases with no gene match: 2. The CDR3 runs 13 residues. CDR3 residues: CASSIRQGETQYF. The CDR3 DNA reads as TGTGCCAGTAGTATTCGACAGGGGGAGACCCAGTACTTC. The variable domain in full, with the rest retrieved from reference TRBV19 and TRBJ2-5, is DGGITQSPKYLFRKEGQNVTLSCEQNLNHDAMYWYRQDPGQGLRLIYYSQIVNDFQKGDIAEGYSVSREKKESFPLTVTSAQKNPTAFYLCASSIRQGETQYFGPGTRLLVL.

The chain joins TRBV19 to TRBJ1-3, with 8 bases identical to TRBD1. Germline lookup yields CDR1 LNHDA and CDR2 SQIVND (reference sequence). J lost 0 bases, V lost 3 bases, and 4 bases had no gene match. The CDR3 sequence is 16 residues long. Here the CDR3 reads CASSIGQGSSGNTIYF. The CDR3 DNA follows: TGTGCCAGTAGTATCGGACAGGGAAGCTCTGGAAACACCATATATTTT.

CDR3 DNA: TGTGCCAGCAGTTCTCGGAAGGGAGGTACGCGCACTGAAGCTTTCTTT. Translated, it gives CASSSRKGGTRTEAFF. The chain couples TRBV6-5 to TRBJ1-1; D remains ambiguous. Trimming shortened V by 4 bases and J by 4 bases, and 19 bases separated the two germline ends. Germline CDR1 reads MNHEY; CDR2 reads SVGAGI. This CDR3 region has 16 residues.

This chain connects TRBV13 to TRBJ2-3; D gene unclear. Trimming pared 3 bases from V and 0 bases from J, leaving 16 bases between. This CDR3 has 17 residues. Germline-derived CDR1 and CDR2 are PRHDT and FYEKMQ (reference sequence). CDR3 nucleotide sequence: TGTGCCAGCAGCTTCTGGTTAGGCCTTTCTAGCACAGATACGCAGTATTTT. It translates to CASSFWLGLSSTDTQYF. The full variable domain, completed using reference TRBV13 and TRBJ2-3, is AAGVIQSPRHLIKEKRETATLKCYPIPRHDTVYWYQQGPGQDPQFLISFYEKMQSDKGSIPDRFSAQQFSDYHSELNMSSLELGDSALYFCASSFWLGLSSTDTQYFGPGTRLTVL.

The rearrangement joins TRBV25-1 to TRBJ2-7, with TRBD1 matching over 8 bases. The CDR3 contains 16 residues. After removal of 3 bases from V and 4 bases from J, the junction contained 11 bases not matched to a gene. Germline values: CDR1 MGHDK, CDR2 SYGVNS. The CDR3 reads CASSDIPQGAMYEQYF. CDR3 DNA: TGTGCCAGCAGTGACATCCCTCAGGGGGCAATGTACGAGCAGTACTTC.

This rearrangement joins TRBV7-9 to TRBJ1-6, with a possible D match to TRBD1 (6 bases). V shed 1 base and J shed 6 bases, with 10 bases lying between them. Looked up from germline, CDR1 is SEHNR and CDR2 is FQNEAQ (reference sequence). The CDR3 extends over 15 amino acids. In DNA form, the CDR3 reads TGTGCCAGCAGCTTAGTGGGGGCGCGTAATTCACCCCTCCACTTT. It is translated as CASSLVGARNSPLHF.

The DNA for the CDR3 is TGTGCCAGCAGTCTAACGCGGGACAGCTCCTACGAGCAGTACTTC. Translation gives CASSLTRDSSYEQYF. The rearrangement links TRBV27 to TRBJ2-7; possible D gene TRBD1, 7 bases. CDR3 length: 15 amino acids. CDR1 is MNHEY and CDR2 is SMNVEV in the germline V gene (reference sequence). V shed 5 bases and J shed 0 bases, with 14 bases lying between them.

V gene TRBV5-3 combines with J gene TRBJ2-1; D perhaps matches TRBD2 (5 bases). TRBV5-3 is reported as an ORF; its role is uncertain. This CDR3 has 12 amino acids. V was clipped by 2 bases and J by 6 bases, with 6 bases between them. The CDR3, as DNA: TGTGCCAGAAGCTTAGGAGGCAATGAGCAGTTCTTC. It translates to CARSLGGNEQFF.

The genes are TRBV4-1 and TRBJ1-2; maybe TRBD1 (5 bases). Germline loops: CDR1 MGHRA, CDR2 YSYEKL. Deletions cut 0 bases from V and 7 bases from J, with 12 bases between. The CDR3 is made up of 14 amino acids. CDR3 DNA: TGCGCCAGCAGCCAAGAGGGACTTGTACTTGGCTACACCTTC. This codes for CASSQEGLVLGYTF.

The chain is built from TRBV29-1 and TRBJ1-4, with TRBD1 matching over 9 bases. The ends lost 4 bases at V and 2 bases at J; junction bases unmatched: 2. The CDR3 is 14 residues long. CDR1 is SQVTM, CDR2 ANQGSEA, per germline. The DNA for the CDR3 is TGCAGCGTTGGGGGGACAGGGACTAATGAAAAACTGTTTTTT. Encoded protein: CSVGGTGTNEKLFF.

The chain couples TRBV7-2 to TRBJ1-2; possible D gene TRBD1, 5 bases. The length of the CDR3 is 15 residues. V lost 5 bases to trimming and J lost 5 bases, with 18 bases between them. The V gene's germline CDR1 is SGHTA and CDR2 FQGNSA. This chain's CDR3 is CASSSRDGGGYGYTF. As DNA, the CDR3 is TGTGCCAGCAGCAGCCGGGACGGAGGTGGTTATGGCTACACCTTC.

Only one count was recorded for this clone. The chain uses TRBV6-1 and TRBJ1-1; D gene ambiguous. In germline, CDR1 is MNHNS, CDR2 SASEGT. With 1 base removed from V and 8 bases from J, the gap between germline ends came to 5 bases. This CDR3 has 11 amino acids. The CDR3 coding sequence is TGTGCCAGCAGTGAAGGAGAGGAAGCTTTCTTT. It is translated as CASSEGEEAFF.

The CDR3 DNA is TGTGCCAGCAACCCCACAGGGGGCTACGAGCAGTACTTC. Translating gives CASNPTGGYEQYF. The V and J genes are TRBV7-8 and TRBJ2-7; 8 bases map to TRBD1. With 7 bases clipped from V and 3 bases from J, the junction kept 5 bases outside the gene matches. The CDR3 length is 13 residues. Germline V gene data show CDR1 as SGHVS and CDR2 as FQNEAQ.

The chain is built from TRBV18 and TRBJ1-1; possibly TRBD1 for D (6 bases). The CDR3 is 13 residues long. The V end was cut by 5 bases, the J end by 6 bases, with 13 bases between. From germline, CDR1 is KGHSH and CDR2 LQKENI. DNA of the CDR3: TGTGCCAGCTCATCACAGGGTCCGGCTGAAGCTTTCTTT. Translated, it gives CASSSQGPAEAFF.

The rearrangement links TRBV12-5 to TRBJ1-3; D not resolved. The V and J ends lost 1 base and 1 base respectively, with 2 bases between them. CDR3 size: 13 residues. Germline loops: CDR1 LGHNT, CDR2 FRNRAP. The DNA of the CDR3 is TGTGCTAGTGGTTTGGCATCTGGAAACACCATATATTTT. It encodes CASGLASGNTIYF.

The rearrangement joins TRBV19 to TRBJ1-1, with D maybe TRBD1 (5 bases). From germline, CDR1 is LNHDA and CDR2 SQIVND (reference sequence). This CDR3 is 14 amino acids long. V was cut by 5 bases and J by 2 bases, with 12 bases left in between. The CDR3 DNA sequence: TGTGCCAGTAGTCTTTGGGACTCCAACACTGAAGCTTTCTTT. Protein product: CASSLWDSNTEAFF.

The chain has TRBV10-3 and TRBJ2-7; tentatively, D is TRBD1 or TRBD2 (7 bases each). The V and J ends lost 4 bases and 2 bases respectively, with 18 bases between them. The CDR3 covers 16 residues. Germline CDR1 and CDR2: ENHRY and SYGVKD. CDR3 loop: CAISAGGGGITYEQYF. The CDR3 DNA reads TGTGCCATCAGTGCAGGGGGGGGAGGGATTACCTACGAGCAGTACTTC.